The clone carrying this TCR beta chain is medium-sized by share. The record originates from a study of human T cells and chemical hapten exposure. Time point indicated: patch test 2, 6 weeks after DPC sensitization. Treatment here: therapeutic diphenylcyclopropenone sensitization with weekly scalp DPC. Germline lookup yields CDR1 MNHEY and CDR2 SVGEGT. V gave up 2 bases and J gave up 5 bases, with 7 bases separating them. This CDR3 comprises 13 residues. MiXCR, run by TCRdb on the RACE reads, gives a single entry per CDR3 protein. The sample has roughly 120,000 distinct CDR3 sequences, more than 7% seen once.

The receptor's source is a woman between 40 and 50 years old with alopecia areata. Some clones in this sample may be carry-over from other donors' samples. The gene calls are TRBV6-2 or TRBV6-3 and TRBJ2-1; D gene uncertain. The specimen comprised whole blood, sampled in connection with sensitization to the hapten diphenylcyclopropenone (DPC). The CDR3 spells CASSYKENNEQFF. As DNA, the CDR3 is TGTGCCAGCAGTTACAAAGAGAACAATGAGCAGTTCTTC.